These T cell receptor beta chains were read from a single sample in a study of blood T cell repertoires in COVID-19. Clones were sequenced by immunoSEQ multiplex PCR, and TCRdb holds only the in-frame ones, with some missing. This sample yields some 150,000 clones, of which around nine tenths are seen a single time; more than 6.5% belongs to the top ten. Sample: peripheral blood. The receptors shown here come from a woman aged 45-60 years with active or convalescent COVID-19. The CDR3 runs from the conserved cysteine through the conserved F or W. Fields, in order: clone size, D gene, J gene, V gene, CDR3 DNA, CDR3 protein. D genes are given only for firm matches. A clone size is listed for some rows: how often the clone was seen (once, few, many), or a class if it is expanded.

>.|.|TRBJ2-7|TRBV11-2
TGTGCCAGCAGACTGGACAGCTCCTACGAGCAGTACTTC
CASRLDSSYEQYF
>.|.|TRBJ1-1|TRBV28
TGTGCCAGCGGAAAGGGGTTGGCTTTCTTT
CASGKGLAFF
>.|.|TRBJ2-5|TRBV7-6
TGTGCCAGCAGCTTAGCTGGGGCTAAAGAGACCCAGTACTTC
CASSLAGAKETQYF
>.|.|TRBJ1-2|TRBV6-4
TGTGCCAGCAGTCGGGAGGGAAGCACTCGCCGTTATGGCTACACCTTC
CASSREGSTRRYGYTF
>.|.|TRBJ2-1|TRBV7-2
TGTGCCAGCACCCTAGTGGCAGACTACAATGAGCAGTTCTTC
CASTLVADYNEQFF
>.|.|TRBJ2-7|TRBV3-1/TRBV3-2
TGTGCCAGCAGCCTCAACGGGGGGCAGTACGAGCAGTACTTC
CASSLNGGQYEQYF
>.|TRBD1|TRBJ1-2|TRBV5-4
TGTGCCAGCAGCTCTGGGGGGGGGACAGGCCTCTATGGCTACACCTTC
CASSSGGGTGLYGYTF
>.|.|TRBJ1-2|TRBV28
TGTGCCAGCAGTCCCCGGGAGTTGGGCTATGGCTACACCTTC
CASSPRELGYGYTF
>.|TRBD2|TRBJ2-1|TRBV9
TGTGCCAGCAGCCCCACCCGGGGTAGCGGGCCCTCCTACAATGAGCAGTTCTTC
CASSPTRGSGPSYNEQFF
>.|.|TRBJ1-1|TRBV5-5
TGTGCCAGCAGCTTGGCAGGGGAAACTGAAGCTTTCTTT
CASSLAGETEAFF
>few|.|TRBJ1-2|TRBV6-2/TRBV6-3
TGTGCCAGCAGTCGACCGGACCGCGGCCGGGAATATGGCTACACCTTC
CASSRPDRGREYGYTF
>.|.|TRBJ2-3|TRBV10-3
TGTGCCATCAGTGAGTCTCTAACAGATACGCAGTATTTT
CAISESLTDTQYF
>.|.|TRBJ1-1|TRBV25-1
TGTGCCAGCAGGGTGGGGGCCACGAACACTGAAGCTTTCTTT
CASRVGATNTEAFF
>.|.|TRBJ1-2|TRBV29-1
TGCAGCGTTGACTCTCCCGTTTATGGCTACACCTTC
CSVDSPVYGYTF
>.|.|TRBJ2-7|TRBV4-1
TGCGCCAGCAGCCAAGCGAGAGACGGGAGAAAGTACTTC
CASSQARDGRKYF
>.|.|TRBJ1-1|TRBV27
TGTGCCAGCAGTTTATTTGACAGCATGAACACTGAAGCTTTCTTT
CASSLFDSMNTEAFF
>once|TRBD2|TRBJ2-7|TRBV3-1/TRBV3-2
TGTGCCAGCAGCCAAGGGGCGGCGGGAGGGTACGAGCAGTACTTC
CASSQGAAGGYEQYF
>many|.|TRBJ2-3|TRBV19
TGTGCCAGTAGTCTCTCCGGGACTCGCACAGATACGCAGTATTTT
CASSLSGTRTDTQYF
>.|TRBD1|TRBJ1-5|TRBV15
TGTGCCACCAGCGGCCGTACAGGGGAAAAGGGATATCAGCCCCAGCATTTT
CATSGRTGEKGYQPQHF
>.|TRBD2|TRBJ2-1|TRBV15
TGTGCCACCAGCACCCGGGACTACACACTCGATGAGCAGTTCTTC
CATSTRDYTLDEQFF
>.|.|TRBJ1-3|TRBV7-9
TGTGCCAGCAGCCCCACTATGGACAGTTTTGGAAACACCATATATTTT
CASSPTMDSFGNTIYF
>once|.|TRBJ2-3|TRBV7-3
TGTGCCAGCAGCTTAACCTTAGCGTTTAGCACAGATACGCAGTATTTT
CASSLTLAFSTDTQYF
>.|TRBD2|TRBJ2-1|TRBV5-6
TGTGCCAGCTTATTCTCCAAACCGGGACTAGCGGGGTGGGACAATGAGCAGTTCTTC
CASLFSKPGLAGWDNEQFF
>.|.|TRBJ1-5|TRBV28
TGTGCCAGCAGAGTTGGGGGGGAGTGGAAACAGCCCCAGCATTTT
CASRVGGEWKQPQHF
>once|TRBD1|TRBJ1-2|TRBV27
TGTGCCAGCAAGATGGGGACAGCTACTAACTATGGCTACACCTTC
CASKMGTATNYGYTF
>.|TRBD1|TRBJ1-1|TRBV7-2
TGTGCCAGCAGTTCCCAGGGGGTTGGGACTGAAGCTTTCTTT
CASSSQGVGTEAFF
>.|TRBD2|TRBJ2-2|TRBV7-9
TGTGCCAGCACCCAGACTAGCGGGGGGCTTAACACCGGGGAGCTGTTTTTT
CASTQTSGGLNTGELFF
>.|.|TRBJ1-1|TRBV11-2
TGTGCCAGCAGCTTAAGCGCGAAGTGGACTGAAGCTTTCTTT
CASSLSAKWTEAFF
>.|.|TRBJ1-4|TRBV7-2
TGTGCCAGCAGCCCCGGGATAAATGAAAAACTGTTTTTT
CASSPGINEKLFF
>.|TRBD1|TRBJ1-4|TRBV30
TGTGCCTGGAGTGTACAGGGCAGGGGGCGCACTAATGAAAAACTGTTTTTT
CAWSVQGRGRTNEKLFF
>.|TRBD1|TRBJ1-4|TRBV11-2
TGTGCCAGCAGCTTAGGGGGACAGGGCGAAAAACTGTTTTTT
CASSLGGQGEKLFF
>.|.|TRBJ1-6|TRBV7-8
TGTGCCAGCAGCCATCTGAGATTGCACAGGGAAGACTCACCCCTCCACTTT
CASSHLRLHREDSPLHF
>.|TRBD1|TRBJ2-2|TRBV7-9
TGTGCCAGCAGCTCCCCGACAGGGAGGAACACCGGGGAGCTGTTTTTT
CASSSPTGRNTGELFF